The rows below give T cell receptor beta chains drawn from one sample of a study of prognosis after radiotherapy for stage I lung cancer. Via MiXCR, TCRdb re-called the multiplex PCR reads, giving one row per CDR3 protein. Of fewer than 50,000 distinct CDR3 sequences detected, approximately 25% appear once; the ten largest clones hold 20% to 30%. Sequencing used PBMCs, obtained before or after stereotactic body radiation therapy (not recorded which). Source of these receptors: a donor aged 50 or older with non-small cell lung cancer. CDR3s leave out the opening cysteine and the closing phenylalanine or tryptophan. Each record gives: J gene, V gene, CDR3 protein.

>TRBJ1-5|TRBV28
ASSTAPPQTGFNQPQH
>TRBJ1-4|TRBV18
AAADGPANEKLF
>TRBJ2-1|TRBV24-1
ATSDPGTSGSRHEQF
>TRBJ2-1|TRBV19
ASRYRGGNNEQF
>TRBJ2-7|TRBV19
ASCNRDYPYEQY
>TRBJ2-7|TRBV18
ASSPPRSPYEQY
>TRBJ1-4|TRBV7-9
ASSSDRGLWEKLF
>TRBJ1-1|TRBV28
ASGLGQEAF
>TRBJ2-7|TRBV19
ASIGPGGEQC
>TRBJ1-5|TRBV6-5
ASSYNGQVANQPQH
>TRBJ2-1|TRBV18
ASSPSSSGEGQF
>TRBJ2-7|TRBV6-1
ASSMVQGRSYEQY
>TRBJ2-7|TRBV9
ASSLDGGLSSYEQY
>TRBJ2-3|TRBV30
AWSVGIGYRSTDTQY
>TRBJ2-1|TRBV14
ASSQAIYNEQF
>TRBJ2-1|TRBV5-1
ASSLLRYNEQF
>TRBJ2-7|TRBV4-1
ASSQQPGTIEQY
>TRBJ2-5|TRBV20-1
SATGWTGEETQY
>TRBJ2-1|TRBV15
ATSREGLAALDNEQF
>TRBJ2-7|TRBV7-2
ASSLDSRGEQY
>TRBJ2-7|TRBV28
ASTHRPGRGYEQY
>TRBJ2-3|TRBV19
ASNKGGRRTTDTQY
>TRBJ1-2|TRBV20-1
SARNRVSGYT
>TRBJ1-2|TRBV5-1
ASSLNTPNYGYT
>TRBJ2-1|TRBV28
ASSSEEQF
>TRBJ2-7|TRBV5-4
ASRQGQNEQY
>TRBJ2-2|TRBV5-1
ASSLTNTGELF
>TRBJ2-7|TRBV5-6
ASSQPYRVRTYEQY
>TRBJ2-4|TRBV13
ASSLAGGGLAKNIQY
>TRBJ2-3|TRBV30
AWSRQGLSTDTQY
>TRBJ1-2|TRBV5-1
ASSSRTGPGYGYT
>TRBJ2-3|TRBV15
ATSPDSGSWDTQY